This is a list of T cell receptor beta chains from one sample in a study of cytomegalovirus exposure and HLA in healthy donors. Libraries were prepared by immunoSEQ multiplex PCR; TCRdb keeps only in-frame clonotypes and omits some of them. This sample carries 190,000 or so clones, 80% to 85% of them seen once, and the ten largest clones take about 3%. The specimen was PBMCs. The receptors come from a woman younger than 30 in good health and CMV-seropositive. Each CDR3 is given with its conserved first and last residue.

CDR3: CSVRQAETQYF
V: TRBV29-1

CDR3: CASSQPGRIYGYTF
V: TRBV5-4

CDR3: CASSSTMNTEAFF
V: TRBV11-2

CDR3: CASSGSSSGDPSNEQFF
V: TRBV6-1

CDR3: CSGAGTSRNSNEQFF
V: TRBV29-1

CDR3: CASSERGRATDTQYF
V: TRBV6-1

CDR3: CASSSHAAQFNEQFF
V: TRBV4-2

CDR3: CASSWRGTSWQAGELFF
V: TRBV7-9

CDR3: CATVAREQFF
V: TRBV2

CDR3: CASSLIGGNSYNEQFF
V: TRBV7-9

CDR3: CASSETSQGVSYTF
V: TRBV6-1

CDR3: CASSQESPRAEAFF
V: TRBV14

CDR3: CASSYLGGNYGYTF
V: TRBV6-5

CDR3: CASSDVTGFLYEQYF
V: TRBV6-1

CDR3: CSARVVNEQFF
V: TRBV20-1

CDR3: CSAPSTEGQFF
V: TRBV20-1

CDR3: CASSQGRRLETQYF
V: TRBV14